This T cell receptor beta chain originates from a study of shared clonotypes between healthy human individuals. Findings and limits, study-wide: The authors expected sequencing depth to affect clonotype sharing among donors. Estimated richness values were generally larger in naive subsets than in memory subsets. Among several donors, roughly 5% of naive CD4 clonotypes were found in common.

Remarks on this clone: Its matching antigen is unknown.

Selected positively for CCR7 and CD45RO-negative, naive CD8 cells excluded terminally differentiated effector memory CD45RA+ cells. The CDR3 is 13 residues long. V was trimmed by 6 bases and J by 2 bases, leaving 10 bases between them. In germline, CDR1 is MDHEN, CDR2 SYDVKM. The protocol was immunoSEQ multiplex PCR, while the TCRdb copy is restricted to in-frame clones and leaves out a portion. The data contain fewer than 800,000 clones, about 90% of them singletons. The chain combines TRBV28 with TRBJ2-5; tentatively, D is TRBD1 or TRBD2 (5 bases each). The material sequenced was naive CD8+ T cells sorted from blood. The sequence derives from a man aged 25 to 45 in good health. The CDR3 region has the DNA TGTGCCAGCAGCATCGAGGGGCAAGAGACCCAGTACTTC. It is translated as CASSIEGQETQYF.